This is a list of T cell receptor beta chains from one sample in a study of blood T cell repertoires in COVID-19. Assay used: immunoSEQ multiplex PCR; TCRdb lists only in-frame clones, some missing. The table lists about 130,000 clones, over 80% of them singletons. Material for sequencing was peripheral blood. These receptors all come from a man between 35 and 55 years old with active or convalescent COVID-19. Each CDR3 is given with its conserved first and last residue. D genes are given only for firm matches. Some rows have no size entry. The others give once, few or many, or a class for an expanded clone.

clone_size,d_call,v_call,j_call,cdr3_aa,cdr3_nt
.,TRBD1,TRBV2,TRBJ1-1,CASSEGAGVEGQGATEAFF,TGTGCCAGCTCGGAGGGGGCTGGTGTCGAGGGACAGGGGGCGACTGAAGCTTTCTTT
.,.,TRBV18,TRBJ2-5,CASSPRDTLQETQYF,TGTGCCAGCTCACCACGTGACACTTTACAAGAGACCCAGTACTTC
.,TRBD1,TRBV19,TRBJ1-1,CASRIRDRATEAFF,TGTGCCAGTAGAATAAGGGACAGGGCCACTGAAGCTTTCTTT
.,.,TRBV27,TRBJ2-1,CASSGGAKQFF,TGTGCCAGCAGTGGCGGAGCGAAGCAGTTCTTC
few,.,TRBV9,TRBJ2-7,CASSVAGSEQYF,TGTGCCAGCAGCGTAGCGGGTTCCGAGCAGTACTTC
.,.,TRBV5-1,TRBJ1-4,CASSGAPATNEKLFF,TGCGCCAGCAGCGGGGCACCGGCAACTAATGAAAAACTGTTTTTT
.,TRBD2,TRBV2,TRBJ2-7,CASRAVAGGLINEQYF,TGTGCCAGCAGGGCCGTAGCGGGGGGCCTAATAAACGAGCAGTACTTC
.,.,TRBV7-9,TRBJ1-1,CASSPGEGARTEAFF,TGTGCCAGCAGCCCAGGGGAAGGGGCGCGGACTGAAGCTTTCTTT
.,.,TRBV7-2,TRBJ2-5,CASSTGFSGTQYF,TGTGCCAGCAGCACAGGCTTCTCGGGGACCCAGTACTTC
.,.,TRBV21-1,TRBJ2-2,CASSSGLTARYPGELFF,TGTGCCAGCAGCAGTGGTTTGACAGCTAGATATCCCGGGGAGCTGTTTTTT
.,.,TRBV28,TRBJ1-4,CASSVGTLREKLFF,TGTGCCAGCAGTGTCGGGACATTGCGTGAAAAACTGTTTTTT
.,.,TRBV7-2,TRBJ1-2,CASSLGHRGYTF,TGTGCCAGCAGCTTAGGTCACCGGGGCTACACCTTC
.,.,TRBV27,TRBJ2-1,CASSLRLVSYNEQFF,TGTGCCAGCAGTTTGAGATTGGTCTCCTACAATGAGCAGTTCTTC
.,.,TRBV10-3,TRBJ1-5,CAISESGGINQPQHF,TGTGCCATCAGTGAGTCCGGGGGAATAAATCAGCCCCAGCATTTT
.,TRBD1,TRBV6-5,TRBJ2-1,CASSWDRGPKQFF,TGTGCCAGCAGTTGGGACAGGGGGCCTAAGCAGTTCTTC
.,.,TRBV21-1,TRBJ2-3,CASSALGFPAGTQYF,TGTGCCAGCAGCGCCTTAGGCTTCCCAGCGGGAACGCAGTATTTT
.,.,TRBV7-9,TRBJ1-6,CASRAGMGAHSPLHF,TGTGCCAGCAGGGCGGGTATGGGGGCCCATTCACCCCTTCACTTT
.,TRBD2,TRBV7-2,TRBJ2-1,CASSYTSGGNNEQFF,TGTGCCAGCAGCTATACTAGCGGGGGAAACAATGAGCAGTTCTTC
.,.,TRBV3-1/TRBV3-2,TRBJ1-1,CASSQTGRDEAFF,TGTGCCAGCAGCCAGACGGGGAGGGATGAAGCTTTCTTT
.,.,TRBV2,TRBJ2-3,CASQEGALITQYF,TGTGCCTCTCAAGAGGGAGCCCTGATAACGCAGTATTTT
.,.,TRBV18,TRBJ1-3,CASSPKELSSGNTIYF,TGTGCCAGCTCACCGAAGGAGTTAAGCTCTGGAAACACCATATATTTT
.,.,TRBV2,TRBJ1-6,CASREGAFSPLHF,TGTGCCAGCAGGGAAGGGGCCTTCTCACCCCTCCACTTT